One sample yielded the 14 T cell receptor beta chains listed below, sequenced in a study of early T cells in non-severe SARS-CoV-2 infection. TCRdb re-called the 5' RACE reads through MiXCR, storing one row per CDR3 protein. The repertoire holds roughly 45,000 distinct CDR3 sequences, 6% to 8% seen once, with approximately 6.9% in the top ten. The material was whole blood, obtained at baseline. The receptors here all came from an adult who was a healthcare worker with PCR-confirmed SARS-CoV-2 infection or an uninfected control (not recorded which).

This clonotype was counted ten times or more. The genes are TRBV6-6 and TRBJ1-2; D unclear. Trimming pared 8 bases from V and 6 bases from J, leaving 13 bases between. In germline, CDR1 is MNHNY, CDR2 SVGAGI (reference sequence). This CDR3 has 12 amino acids. Here the CDR3 reads CASQSDGDGYTF. The CDR3 DNA is TGTGCCAGCCAATCGGACGGGGATGGCTACACCTTC.

This chain joins TRBV12-3 or TRBV12-4 and TRBJ1-1; D remains ambiguous. The CDR3 covers 13 residues. The ends were cut back, 2 bases at V and 8 bases at J, with 12 bases in the middle. The CDR3 sequence: CASSLIDGSEAFF. In nucleotides, the CDR3 is TGTGCCAGCAGTTTAATAGACGGCAGCGAAGCTTTCTTT.

The chain links TRBV24-1 to TRBJ1-4, with 10 nucleotides matching TRBD1. Trimming removed 3 bases from V and 0 bases from J; junction bases left unmatched: 9. This CDR3 has 19 amino acids. Germline CDR1 and CDR2: KGHDR and SFDVKD. CDR3 sequence (DNA): TGTGCCACCAGTGATCTCTCCGGGACAGGGGTTGCAACTAATGAAAAACTGTTTTTT. The encoded protein is CATSDLSGTGVATNEKLFF.

This chain joins TRBV7-2 and TRBJ2-7, with D perhaps matching TRBD1 (6 bases). Germline values: CDR1 SGHTA, CDR2 FQGNSA. The CDR3 has 14 amino acids. V was pared by 1 base and J by 4 bases, with 11 bases between. As DNA, the CDR3 is TGTGCCAGCAGCTTAGAACTAGGGGGATACGAGCAGTACTTC. Amino acids: CASSLELGGYEQYF.

Ten or more counts support this clonotype. The genes are TRBV11-2 and TRBJ2-1; 8 nucleotides agree with TRBD2. The CDR3 extends over 16 amino acids. Germline CDR1 reads SGHAT; CDR2 reads FQNNGV. Germline trimming cut 5 bases from V and 1 base from J; bases unmatched to any gene: 7. As DNA, the CDR3 is TGTGCCAGCAGCCTCGGGGGGGCAGGGTCCTACAATGAGCAGTTCTTC. The encoded protein is CASSLGGAGSYNEQFF.

V is TRBV21-1 and J is TRBJ2-6. TRBV21-1 is classified as a pseudogene. This CDR3 has 14 residues. In nucleotides, the CDR3 is TGTGCCAGCAGCCGGATAGCTGGGGCCAACGTCCTGACTTTC. The encoded protein is CASSRIAGANVLTF.

This clonotype was seen repeatedly, ten times or more. The rearrangement joins TRBV6-2 or TRBV6-3 to TRBJ2-5; D call uncertain. Per the germline V gene, CDR1 is MNHEY and CDR2 is SVGEGT. This CDR3 is built from 11 residues. The V end lost 4 bases, the J end lost 4 bases, and 4 bases lay between the germline ends. Here the CDR3 DNA reads TGTGCCAGCAGTTCGGGAGAGACCCAGTACTTC. Its protein product is CASSSGETQYF.

This clonotype was counted many times. CDR3 nucleotide sequence: TGTGCCAGCCGACGCGGGAACAATGAGCAGTTCTTC. Its translation: CASRRGNNEQFF. The chain joins TRBV14 to TRBJ2-1, with a tentative D call TRBD2 (6 bases). Per germline, CDR1 SGHDN and CDR2 FVKESK. There are 12 residues in the CDR3. Deletions cut 8 bases from V and 5 bases from J, with 10 bases between.

In this sample, this clonotype turned up a few times. The rearrangement uses TRBV19 and TRBJ1-5; D is undetermined. V was trimmed by 4 bases and J by 2 bases, leaving 9 bases between them. CDR3 length equals 14 residues. Germline V gene lookup returns CDR1 LNHDA and CDR2 SQIVND (reference sequence). The CDR3: CASSTSPGNQPQHF. DNA for the CDR3: TGTGCCAGTAGTACTTCCCCCGGCAATCAGCCCCAGCATTTT.

This clonotype is labeled as medium-sized. This chain links TRBV7-9 with TRBJ2-1, with D possibly matching TRBD2 (6 bases). Germline loops: CDR1 SEHNR, CDR2 FQNEAQ (reference sequence). The CDR3 runs to 13 residues. V lost 7 bases to trimming and J lost 10 bases, with 17 bases between them. The CDR3 is CASTLFGGHEQFF. Here the CDR3 DNA reads TGTGCCAGCACCCTTTTTGGAGGGCACGAGCAGTTCTTC.

This clonotype was seen at least ten times. The chain couples TRBV11-2 to TRBJ2-3; TRBD1 is a possible D gene (6 bases). The germline V gene has CDR1 SGHAT and CDR2 FQNNGV. This CDR3 comprises 14 residues. V dropped 5 bases and J dropped 5 bases, with 14 bases sitting between them. CDR3 bases: TGTGCCAGCAGCCCATGGACAGCCCAAGATACGCAGTATTTT. It is translated as CASSPWTAQDTQYF.

This clonotype was found a few times. Here the CDR3 reads CASSFGVLNEQFF. The CDR3, as DNA: TGTGCCAGCAGTTTTGGGGTTCTCAATGAGCAGTTCTTC. The chain recombines TRBV12-3 or TRBV12-4 with TRBJ2-1, with D unclear. The V and J ends lost 3 bases and 6 bases respectively, with 9 bases between them. The CDR3 runs 13 residues.

The rearrangement uses TRBV14 and TRBJ2-6, with TRBD1 matching over 10 bases. The ends lost 4 bases at V and 0 bases at J; junction bases unmatched: 9. CDR1 and CDR2 from the germline V gene are SGHDN and FVKESK. The CDR3 covers 19 residues. The CDR3 sequence is CASSPWGGQGRSGANVLTF. In DNA, the CDR3 is TGTGCCAGCAGCCCCTGGGGGGGACAGGGGCGCTCTGGGGCCAACGTCCTGACTTTC.

At least ten counts were recorded for this clonotype. The chain is built from TRBV6-2 or TRBV6-3 and TRBJ2-7; no clear D gene. CDR3 size: 11 residues. Between the trimmed V and J ends, which lost 4 bases and 0 bases, there was a span of 1 base. Looked up from germline, CDR1 is MNHEY and CDR2 is SVGEGT. CDR3 region: CASSFSYEQYF. The CDR3 nucleotides read TGTGCCAGCAGTTTCTCCTACGAGCAGTACTTC.